This paragraph covers one T cell receptor (beta chain) sequence. Its antigen is not identified. The read ends 3 residues shy of where the CDR3 ends; the end is completed using the germline J gene. CDR1 is SGHTA, CDR2 FQGTGA, per germline. Trimming took 1 base from V and 4 from J, leaving 12 bases between them. This CDR3 contains 15 residues. This sample is drawn from a study of T cells in women clearing cervical HPV infection. Study conclusions and caveats: Each sample's T-cell count was unknown, possibly confounding richness.

Sequenced by immunoSEQ multiplex PCR; TCRdb stores in-frame clones only, minus some. The sample yields fewer than 50,000 clones, of which the top ten take up around 7.6%. The sequencing sample was made of blood buffy coat. The chain is built from TRBV7-3 and TRBJ2-3, with D possibly matching TRBD2 (6 bases). The TCR comes from a woman between 18 and 70 years old with a cervical HPV16 infection that either progressed to CIN3+ or cleared (not recorded which). The CDR3: CASSLNVAAADTQYF. The sequenced part of the CDR3 DNA is TGTGCCAGCAGCTTAAATGTAGCGGCCGCAGATACG.